The 27 T cell receptor beta chains listed next were all sequenced from one sample in a study of blood T cell repertoires in COVID-19. Assay: immunoSEQ multiplex PCR; the TCRdb copy retains only in-frame clones and omits some. The sample contains hundreds of thousands of clones, more than 75% of which appear only once. Sequenced input: peripheral blood. These receptors were collected from a man in his 60s with acute or convalescent COVID-19.

The J gene is TRBJ2-5, the V gene TRBV19; 8 bases match TRBD1. V lost 10 bases, J lost 3 bases, and 4 bases stayed unmatched. There are 12 residues in the CDR3. From germline, CDR1 is LNHDA and CDR2 SQIVND (reference sequence). The CDR3 region has the DNA TGTGCCAAACCGGACAGGGAAGAGACCCAGTACTTC. Its translation: CAKPDREETQYF.

The chain employs TRBV12-5 and TRBJ2-5; 10 bases align to TRBD1. CDR3 size: 14 residues. The germline CDR1 and CDR2 sequences are LGHNT and FRNRAP. V was clipped by 5 bases and J by 4 bases; unmatched bases: 4. The CDR3 bases are TGTGCTAGTGGTCCGACAGGGGGCATAGAGACCCAGTACTTC. It translates to CASGPTGGIETQYF.

This sequence joins TRBV15 and TRBJ2-7; tentatively, D is TRBD1 (6 bases). The germline V and J ends were trimmed by 0 bases and 2 bases, with 11 bases remaining between them. CDR3 length equals 15 residues. CDR1 is LNHNV, CDR2 YYDKDF, per germline (reference sequence). Here the CDR3 DNA reads TGTGCCACCAGCAGAGATCCGGGGACAACCTACGAGCAGTACTTC. This codes for CATSRDPGTTYEQYF.

This chain uses TRBV6-5 with TRBJ1-6; D not resolved. Trimming took 4 bases from V and 8 from J, leaving 15 bases between them. Germline loops: CDR1 MNHEY, CDR2 SVGAGI. This CDR3 comprises 15 residues. This CDR3 is CASSSRSELDSPLHF. The DNA for the CDR3 is TGTGCCAGCAGTTCCCGCTCCGAGCTTGATTCACCCCTCCACTTT.

The J gene is TRBJ1-5, the V gene TRBV15; a weak D match, TRBD1 (5 bases). Germline assignment: CDR1 LNHNV and CDR2 YYDKDF (reference sequence). There are 14 residues in the CDR3. Deletions cut 2 bases from V and 7 bases from J, with 12 bases between. CDR3 in amino acids: CATSRSRVGQPQHF. CDR3 DNA sequence: TGTGCCACCAGCAGATCCAGGGTTGGCCAGCCCCAGCATTTT.

The chain couples TRBV4-1 to TRBJ2-7; D may be TRBD2 (5 bases). This CDR3 region has 11 residues. The germline V gene has CDR1 MGHRA and CDR2 YSYEKL. V shed 10 bases and J shed 6 bases, with 13 bases lying between them. The CDR3 region has the DNA TGCGCCACCTCGGACTTTCTCGAGCAGTACTTC. Protein product: CATSDFLEQYF.

This sequence joins TRBV7-9 and TRBJ2-2; 9 nucleotides agree with TRBD2. Germline CDR1 is SEHNR and CDR2 is FQNEAQ (reference sequence). The CDR3 runs 17 residues. J lost 1 base, V lost 5 bases, and 8 bases had no gene match. The CDR3 coding sequence is TGTGCCAGCAGCGCCCTTGGACTAGCGCTGAACACCGGGGAGCTGTTTTTT. Amino acids: CASSALGLALNTGELFF.

The rearrangement uses TRBV7-3 and TRBJ2-5, with 8 positions matching TRBD2. The CDR3 contains 17 residues. Germline CDR1 is SGHTA and CDR2 is FQGTGA. The V gene end was trimmed by 6 bases and the J gene end by 0 bases; junction bases not matched to a gene: 12. The CDR3, as DNA: TGTGCCAGCAGTCCCGGGAGGGCTCGAGGCTACCAAGAGACCCAGTACTTC. It specifies CASSPGRARGYQETQYF.

The table lists this clone with a count of one. This chain links TRBV2 with TRBJ2-7, with 7 bases matching TRBD1. Germline V lookup: CDR1 SNHLY, CDR2 FYNNEI. This CDR3 is 14 amino acids long. The J segment lost 2 bases and the V segment lost 0 bases, leaving 1 base of the junction unmatched. CDR3 protein: CASSEAGTAYEQYF. CDR3 nucleotides: TGTGCCAGCAGTGAAGCAGGGACAGCCTACGAGCAGTACTTC.

This rearrangement joins TRBV7-9 to TRBJ1-5; no reliable D call. V lost 5 bases and J 1 base, leaving 3 bases between the germline ends. The CDR3 has 12 amino acids. Germline values: CDR1 SEHNR, CDR2 FQNEAQ (reference sequence). The CDR3 DNA sequence: TGTGCCAGCAGCATAAGCAATCAGCCCCAGCATTTT. It yields the protein CASSISNQPQHF.

The V call is TRBV5-4, the J call TRBJ1-2; 7 nucleotides line up with TRBD1. The CDR3 runs 15 residues. Germline CDR1 is SGHNT and CDR2 is YYREEE (reference sequence). Trimming cost V 4 bases and J 4 bases; bases outside gene matches: 10. CDR3 loop: CASSPGTASLYGYTF. CDR3 DNA sequence: TGTGCCAGCAGCCCCGGGACAGCCAGCCTCTATGGCTACACCTTC.

This chain connects TRBV27 to TRBJ2-1; 11 nucleotides match TRBD2. Trimming removed 4 bases from V and 4 bases from J; junction bases left unmatched: 6. The CDR3 extends over 16 amino acids. The germline CDR1 and CDR2 sequences are MNHEY and SMNVEV (reference sequence). Written as DNA, the CDR3 is TGTGCCAGCAGTTCGGGTAGCGGGGGGGCATACAATGAGCAGTTCTTC. This encodes CASSSGSGGAYNEQFF.

This chain links TRBV5-6 with TRBJ1-1, with TRBD1 matching 7 bases. V was clipped by 4 bases and J by 10 bases; unmatched bases: 19. The CDR3 totals 16 residues. From germline, CDR1 is SGHDT and CDR2 YYEEEE. The CDR3 DNA is TGTGCCAGCAGCCCAGGGTTAGGGGGCCGCAACCCGGGAGCTTTCTTT. It yields the protein CASSPGLGGRNPGAFF.

The sample holds one count of this clone. CDR3 residues: CASSYGDRGAEKLFF. Here the CDR3 DNA reads TGCGCCAGCAGCTACGGCGACAGGGGAGCGGAAAAACTGTTTTTT. V gene TRBV5-1 combines with J gene TRBJ1-4, with 8 bases matching TRBD1. Germline values: CDR1 SGHRS, CDR2 YFSETQ. V shed 3 bases and J 8 bases; nucleotides not matched to a gene: 9. The CDR3 loop spans 15 amino acids.

V gene TRBV14 combines with J gene TRBJ1-1; TRBD1 might be the D (5 bases). V was clipped by 0 bases and J by 5 bases, with 13 bases between them. Germline V gives CDR1 SGHDN, CDR2 FVKESK. CDR3 length: 15 amino acids. The CDR3 sequence: CASSQDPAGKTEAFF. DNA for the CDR3: TGTGCCAGCAGCCAAGATCCCGCAGGGAAGACTGAAGCTTTCTTT.

V is TRBV28 and J is TRBJ1-2; 8 bases are a match to TRBD1. This CDR3 has 11 residues. Germline assignment: CDR1 MDHEN and CDR2 SYDVKM. Trimming removed 4 bases from V and 11 bases from J; junction bases left unmatched: 3. The CDR3 coding sequence is TGTGCCAGCAGTTACCACAGGGGGTACACCTTC. It translates to CASSYHRGYTF.

The rearrangement joins TRBV30 to TRBJ2-6, with 8 nucleotides matching TRBD1. Germline V gives CDR1 GTSNPN, CDR2 SVGIG (reference sequence). V lost 3 bases to trimming and J lost 1 base; unmatched junction nucleotides: 8. This CDR3 region has 17 residues. The CDR3 DNA reads as TGTGCCTGGAGGGGTCAGGGGGCGCAATCTGGGGCCAACGTCCTGACTTTC. It encodes CAWRGQGAQSGANVLTF. Complete variable domain (other parts from reference TRBV30 and TRBJ2-6): SQTIHQWPATLVQPVGSPLSLECTVEGTSNPNLYWYRQAAGRGLQLLFYSVGIGQISSEVPQNLSASRPQDRQFILSSKKLLLSDSGFYLCAWRGQGAQSGANVLTFGAGSRLTVL.

This chain uses TRBV14 with TRBJ1-2; a weak D match, TRBD1 (6 bases). V was cut by 3 bases and J by 4 bases, with 12 bases left in between. The germline V gene has CDR1 SGHDN and CDR2 FVKESK. CDR3 length equals 14 residues. CDR3 bases: TGTGCCAGCAGCCACCAAAGGACAGCCTATGGCTACACCTTC. Translating it yields CASSHQRTAYGYTF.

The V call is TRBV5-1, the J call TRBJ2-6; D possibly corresponds to TRBD1 (6 bases). The V and J ends lost 3 bases and 0 bases respectively, with 16 bases between them. Per germline, CDR1 SGHRS and CDR2 YFSETQ. This CDR3 is 18 amino acids long. CDR3 amino acids: CASSSGELRGSGANVLTF. In DNA form, the CDR3 reads TGCGCCAGCAGCTCAGGGGAGCTACGCGGCTCTGGGGCCAACGTCCTGACTTTC.

J is TRBJ1-4 and V is TRBV3-1 (or the pseudogene TRBV3-2); D might be TRBD1 (5 bases). This CDR3 is 17 amino acids long. Trimming pared 0 bases from V and 2 bases from J, leaving 13 bases between. Germline V lookup: CDR1 LGHDT, CDR2 YNNKEL (reference sequence). The CDR3 DNA sequence: TGTGCCAGCAGCCAAGACAGGGCGGGATTGACTAATGAAAAACTGTTTTTT. Its translation: CASSQDRAGLTNEKLFF.

The chain links TRBV6-5 to TRBJ1-1; TRBD1 might be the D (5 bases). The germline CDR1 and CDR2 sequences are MNHEY and SVGAGI. Between the trimmed V and J ends, which lost 0 bases and 2 bases, there was a span of 13 bases. The CDR3 spans 16 residues. The CDR3 loop is CASSYSGRQRNTEAFF. The CDR3 DNA is TGTGCCAGCAGTTACTCGGGTCGACAGCGAAACACTGAAGCTTTCTTT.

The CDR3 DNA reads TGTGCCAGCAGTCCCACACGGGGCACAGATACGCAGTATTTT. It encodes CASSPTRGTDTQYF. The chain carries TRBV6-5 and TRBJ2-3; no definite D call. The V end was cut by 5 bases, the J end by 1 base, with 10 bases between. CDR1 is MNHEY and CDR2 is SVGAGI in the germline V gene. CDR3 length: 14 residues.

The V gene is TRBV9, the J gene TRBJ1-2; 8 nucleotides align to TRBD1. Trimming cost V 5 bases and J 3 bases; bases outside gene matches: 12. Per germline, CDR1 SGDLS and CDR2 YYNGEE. This CDR3 is 16 amino acids long. The CDR3 DNA follows: TGTGCCAGCAGAGCACAGGGGGGAGGGAACGACTATGGCTACACCTTC. Its translation: CASRAQGGGNDYGYTF. Complete variable domain (other parts from reference TRBV9 and TRBJ1-2): DSGVTQTPKHLITATGQRVTLRCSPRSGDLSVYWYQQSLDQGLQFLIQYYNGEERAKGNILERFSAQQFPDLHSELNLSSLELGDSALYFCASRAQGGGNDYGYTFGSGTRLTVV.

The chain carries TRBV6-2 or TRBV6-3 and TRBJ2-7; TRBD2 aligns across 10 bases. Trimming removed 0 bases from V and 2 bases from J; junction bases left unmatched: 4. Germline V lookup: CDR1 MNHEY, CDR2 SVGEGT. The CDR3 is made up of 16 amino acids. For the CDR3, the DNA is TGTGCCAGCAGTTACTCTGAGCGGGGGGGCCCCTACGAGCAGTACTTC. It codes for CASSYSERGGPYEQYF.

The rearrangement uses TRBV11-2 and TRBJ1-1; D is uncertain. CDR1 and CDR2 from the germline V gene are SGHAT and FQNNGV. V lost 4 bases to trimming and J lost 7 bases, with 10 bases between them. The CDR3 has 12 amino acids. This CDR3 is CASSWTGVEAFF. The DNA for the CDR3 is TGTGCCAGCAGCTGGACCGGGGTTGAAGCTTTCTTT.

The J gene is TRBJ1-2, the V gene TRBV12-3 or TRBV12-4; D possibly corresponds to TRBD1 (6 bases). CDR3 size: 13 residues. Deletions cut 2 bases from V and 2 bases from J, with 6 bases between. DNA of the CDR3: TGTGCCAGCAGTTTACAGGGGAACTATGGCTACACCTTC. This encodes CASSLQGNYGYTF.

V and J are TRBV7-8 and TRBJ1-2, with D maybe TRBD1 (6 bases). Germline V lookup: CDR1 SGHVS, CDR2 FQNEAQ. The germline V and J ends were trimmed by 5 bases and 4 bases, with 14 bases remaining between them. The CDR3 spans 14 residues. The CDR3 DNA is TGTGCCAGCAGCGTCGAACGGGGGGCCTATGGCTACACCTTC. It yields the protein CASSVERGAYGYTF.